Below are 19 T cell receptor beta chains sequenced from a single sample in a study of early T cells in non-severe SARS-CoV-2 infection. Each CDR3 protein gets one entry after TCRdb re-called the 5' RACE reads with MiXCR. The repertoire includes approximately 45,000 distinct CDR3 sequences, around 6% of them detected once, and around 12% sits in the top ten. The specimen was whole blood. The source is an adult who was a healthcare worker with PCR-confirmed SARS-CoV-2 infection or an uninfected control (not recorded which).

This clonotype was observed many times. The chain is built from TRBV5-1 and TRBJ2-2, with D perhaps TRBD1 (5 bases). The V and J ends lost 0 bases and 4 bases respectively, with 19 bases between them. The CDR3 covers 18 residues. Germline V gives CDR1 SGHRS, CDR2 YFSETQ. CDR3 protein: CASSLGSRQSSPTGELFF. The CDR3, as DNA: TGCGCCAGCAGCTTGGGGAGCAGACAGAGTTCTCCCACCGGGGAGCTGTTTTTT.

This clonotype occurred many times. This chain joins TRBV6-6 and TRBJ1-1; no reliable D call. The CDR3 is 15 amino acids. Germline V CDR1 and CDR2: MNHNY, SVGAGI (reference sequence). Trimming pared 2 bases from V and 3 bases from J, leaving 13 bases between. DNA for the CDR3: TGTGCCAGCAGTTACGTCGAGGATGTGGACACTGAAGCTTTCTTT. Protein product: CASSYVEDVDTEAFF.

Worth noting for this clonotype: A much bigger clone sits one base away, suggesting this may be a read error. The J gene is TRBJ2-7, the V gene TRBV5-1; D is possibly TRBD1 or TRBD2 (6 bases each). CDR3 length: 12 amino acids. The germline CDR1 and CDR2 sequences are SGHRS and YFSETQ. The CDR3 spells CTSSLEGDEQYF. In DNA form, the CDR3 reads TGCACCAGCAGCTTGGAGGGGGACGAGCAGTACTTC.

This clonotype is medium-sized. The rearrangement uses TRBV18 and TRBJ1-4, with D possibly matching TRBD1 (6 bases). V was pared by 1 base and J by 5 bases, with 11 bases between. Germline V gene sequence: CDR1 KGHSH, CDR2 LQKENI. The CDR3 extends over 15 amino acids. CDR3 residues: CASSPRGAYNEKLFF. DNA for the CDR3: TGTGCCAGCTCACCACGGGGGGCGTACAATGAAAAACTGTTTTTT.

This clonotype has a count of ten or more. This chain joins TRBV12-3 or TRBV12-4 and TRBJ2-3, with D perhaps TRBD1 (6 bases). Trimming left V 6 bases short and J 3 bases short, with 10 bases between. This CDR3 is built from 13 residues. The CDR3 reads CASRPQGTDTQYF. CDR3 sequence (DNA): TGTGCCAGCAGGCCACAGGGAACAGATACGCAGTATTTT.

This clonotype was detected ten times or more. J is TRBJ2-7 and V is TRBV7-9; TRBD1 matches at 9 bases. This CDR3 is 17 amino acids long. Germline V gene lookup returns CDR1 SEHNR and CDR2 FQNEAQ (reference sequence). V lost 0 bases, J lost 7 bases, and 13 bases stayed unmatched. CDR3 residues: CASSLAVGTGRKREQYF. In DNA form, the CDR3 reads TGTGCCAGCAGCTTAGCGGTTGGGACAGGGAGAAAGAGGGAGCAGTACTTC.

The gene calls are TRBV20-1 and TRBJ1-6; tentatively, D is TRBD1 (5 bases). The CDR3 is 15 amino acids. Germline CDR1 DFQATT, CDR2 SNEGSKA (reference sequence). The V end lost 0 bases, the J end lost 7 bases, and 13 bases lay between the germline ends. The CDR3 DNA is TGCAGTGCTAGAGATGGAGGGGATTGGAATTCACCCCTCCACTTT. Its translation: CSARDGGDWNSPLHF.

This clonotype was seen only a few times. V is TRBV20-1 and J is TRBJ2-5, with unresolved D. The CDR3 runs to 15 residues. Trimming pared 3 bases from V and 6 bases from J, leaving 20 bases between. Germline lookup yields CDR1 DFQATT and CDR2 SNEGSKA (reference sequence). The CDR3 protein is CSASGRTEFSKTQYF. The CDR3, as DNA: TGCAGTGCTAGTGGGCGAACAGAGTTCTCCAAGACCCAGTACTTC.

This clonotype was seen ten or more times. This chain connects TRBV24-1 to TRBJ2-3, with 13 bases matching TRBD2. Germline V gene lookup returns CDR1 KGHDR and CDR2 SFDVKD. CDR3 length: 16 amino acids. V dropped 6 bases and J dropped 6; count of bases not matched to a gene: 8. The CDR3 loop is CATSSTSGGLLDTQYF. CDR3 DNA: TGTGCCACCAGTTCGACTAGCGGGGGGCTTTTGGATACGCAGTATTTT.

The V call is TRBV4-2, the J call TRBJ1-1, with 11 bases fitting TRBD1. J lost 5 bases, V lost 0 bases, and 11 bases had no gene match. Per the germline V gene, CDR1 is LGHNA and CDR2 is YNFKEQ. The CDR3 loop spans 18 amino acids. The CDR3 coding sequence is TGTGCCAGCAGCCAAGATTCCCCCGGGACAGGGGGGTGGACTGAAGCTTTCTTT. Translated, it gives CASSQDSPGTGGWTEAFF.

The table lists this clonotype with many counts. This chain links TRBV18 with TRBJ2-5; 8 bases align to TRBD2. CDR1 and CDR2 (germline): KGHSH, LQKENI. The CDR3 is 15 residues long. V lost 0 bases to trimming and J lost 4 bases; unmatched junction nucleotides: 4. CDR3 DNA sequence: TGTGCCAGCTCACCACCGGGACTAGTGACAGAGACCCAGTACTTC. Amino acids: CASSPPGLVTETQYF.

This clonotype was seen many times. The chain recombines TRBV5-4 with TRBJ1-2; 11 bases are a match to TRBD1. Germline V CDR1 and CDR2: SGHNT, YYREEE (reference sequence). V gave up 2 bases and J gave up 7 bases; unmatched junction bases: 7. CDR3 length: 15 residues. Written as DNA, the CDR3 is TGTGCCAGCAGCTTCTGGGACAGGGGGAGGGGTGGCTACACCTTC. Translating it yields CASSFWDRGRGGYTF.

This clonotype showed up many times. The rearrangement uses TRBV5-1 and TRBJ1-1; D not certain. This CDR3 region has 15 residues. Germline assignment: CDR1 SGHRS and CDR2 YFSETQ. The V end lost 4 bases, the J end lost 1 base, and 14 bases lay between the germline ends. The CDR3 here is CASSREQAANTEAFF. CDR3 nucleotides: TGCGCCAGCAGCCGAGAGCAGGCTGCGAACACTGAAGCTTTCTTT.

This clonotype was recorded at least ten times. J is TRBJ1-5 and V is TRBV19; D perhaps matches TRBD1 (6 bases). V was pared by 3 bases and J by 4 bases, with 10 bases between. Germline V gene sequence: CDR1 LNHDA, CDR2 SQIVND (reference sequence). This CDR3 is built from 14 residues. This CDR3 is CASSIRDTNQPQHF. In nucleotides, the CDR3 is TGTGCCAGTAGTATTCGGGACACAAATCAGCCCCAGCATTTT.

This clonotype has more than one count but fewer than ten. V gene TRBV30 combines with J gene TRBJ2-5; 11 bases align to TRBD1. The germline gives CDR1 GTSNPN, CDR2 SVGIG (reference sequence). With 5 bases clipped from V and 5 bases from J, the junction kept 10 bases outside the gene matches. This CDR3 is 15 amino acids long. CDR3 residues: CAWDTGQGALETQYF. Written as DNA, the CDR3 is TGTGCCTGGGATACAGGACAGGGGGCTTTGGAGACCCAGTACTTC. The full variable domain, completed using reference TRBV30 and TRBJ2-5, is SQTIHQWPATLVQPVGSPLSLECTVEGTSNPNLYWYRQAAGRGLQLLFYSVGIGQISSEVPQNLSASRPQDRQFILSSKKLLLSDSGFYLCAWDTGQGALETQYFGPGTRLLVL.

This clonotype was counted between two and nine times. The chain couples TRBV4-3 to TRBJ2-2; D perhaps matches TRBD1 (5 bases). CDR1 is LGHNA and CDR2 is YSLEER in the germline V gene. This CDR3 is built from 15 residues. The V end lost 4 bases, the J end lost 5 bases, and 14 bases lay between the germline ends. This CDR3 is CASSPVRVRTGELFF. CDR3 bases: TGCGCCAGCAGCCCGGTCAGGGTGCGGACCGGGGAGCTGTTTTTT.

This clonotype has more than one count but fewer than ten. The chain is built from TRBV2 and TRBJ2-6; possibly TRBD2 for D (6 bases). This CDR3 has 17 residues. V gave up 2 bases and J gave up 3 bases, with 14 bases separating them. Germline V gene data show CDR1 as SNHLY and CDR2 as FYNNEI. For the CDR3, the DNA is TGTGCCAGCAGTGAACGAGGGGACTCGAGTGGGGCCAACGTCCTGACTTTC. As protein: CASSERGDSSGANVLTF.

This clonotype was seen at least ten times. This sequence joins TRBV3-1 and TRBJ2-7, with a tentative D call TRBD1 (6 bases). Trimming removed 0 bases from V and 2 bases from J, with 11 bases in between. CDR1 is LGHDT and CDR2 is YNNKEL in the germline V gene (reference sequence). The CDR3 spans 15 residues. The DNA for the CDR3 is TGTGCCAGCAGCCAAGAAGGGACAAGAACCTACGAGCAGTACTTC. Amino acids: CASSQEGTRTYEQYF.

This clonotype occurred many times. The chain combines TRBV5-1 with TRBJ2-3; D might be TRBD2 (6 bases). Germline CDR1 reads SGHRS; CDR2 reads YFSETQ. The length of the CDR3 is 14 residues. Between the trimmed V and J ends, which lost 4 bases and 3 bases, there was a span of 12 bases. CDR3 amino acids: CASSQGLVTDTQYF. Here the CDR3 DNA reads TGCGCCAGCAGCCAGGGACTCGTTACAGATACGCAGTATTTT.